Presented here are 8 T cell receptor beta chains from one specimen sequenced in a study of T cells in Graves' hyperthyroidism and ophthalmopathy. Researchers amplified the TCR beta CDR3 regions from RNA transcripts. The TCR CDR3 was amplified in a first-round RT-PCR using the HTBI primer set. MiXCR, run by TCRdb on the multiplex PCR reads, gives a single entry per CDR3 protein. The sample lists about 590,000 distinct CDR3 sequences; approximately 14% were seen once. Sequencing was carried out using blood. These receptors were taken from a woman in her 30s with Graves' hyperthyroidism.

A word on this clonotype: A read error is possible here, since a much larger clone lies one base away. The rearrangement uses TRBV6-2 or TRBV6-3 and TRBJ2-1, with D tentatively TRBD2 (6 bases). The CDR3 loop spans 14 amino acids. Per germline, CDR1 MNHEY and CDR2 SVGEGT. With 6 bases removed from V and 0 bases from J, the gap between germline ends came to 9 bases. CDR3 sequence (DNA): TGTGCCAGCAGACGGGAGAACTCCTACAATGAGCAGTTCTTC. Translating gives CASRRENSYNEQFF.

This clonotype was recorded at least ten times. This chain joins TRBV7-8 and TRBJ2-7; no clear D gene. Germline lookup yields CDR1 SGHVS and CDR2 FQNEAQ. Trimming took off 0 bases at V and 3 bases at J, with 15 bases between the two ends. The CDR3 is 16 residues long. CDR3 DNA: TGTGCCAGCAGCTTAGCGACCGATGACTCGGTCTACGAGCAGTACTTC. Translated: CASSLATDDSVYEQYF.

This clonotype was counted many times. The rearrangement links TRBV12-3 or TRBV12-4 to TRBJ2-1, with 7 bases fitting TRBD2. This CDR3 comprises 13 residues. V lost 8 bases and J lost 8; bases outside the gene matches: 9. The CDR3 reads CASDWEGGDEQFF. The CDR3 bases are TGTGCCAGCGATTGGGAGGGCGGCGATGAGCAGTTCTTC.

This clonotype was observed many times. The rearrangement uses TRBV15 and TRBJ2-1; D might be TRBD2 (6 bases). V shed 0 bases and J shed 8 bases, with 14 bases lying between them. Germline CDR1 reads LNHNV; CDR2 reads YYDKDF (reference sequence). The CDR3 loop spans 15 amino acids. This CDR3 reads CATSRDKASVDEQFF. The DNA of the CDR3 is TGTGCCACCAGCAGAGATAAGGCTAGCGTTGATGAGCAGTTCTTC. Variable domain in full (rest from reference TRBV15 and TRBJ2-1): DAMVIQNPRYQVTQFGKPVTLSCSQTLNHNVMYWYQQKSSQAPKLLFHYYDKDFNNEADTPDNFQSRRPNTSFCFLDIRSPGLGDTAMYLCATSRDKASVDEQFFGPGTRLTVL.

The sample holds a few counts of this clonotype. The chain has TRBV20-1 and TRBJ2-3; 8 bases line up with TRBD2. Germline CDR1 is DFQATT and CDR2 is SNEGSKA (reference sequence). Trimming took 6 bases from V and 5 from J; bases not matched to a gene: 4. The CDR3 is 12 residues long. The CDR3: CSAQTSGDTQYF. The CDR3 nucleotides read TGCAGTGCCCAAACTAGCGGAGATACGCAGTATTTT.

This sequence joins TRBV9 and TRBJ1-1; 10 nucleotides agree with TRBD1. This CDR3 comprises 15 residues. Germline CDR1 SGDLS, CDR2 YYNGEE. Unmatched junction bases numbered 0, after V lost 0 bases and J lost 1 base. The CDR3 loop is CASSVGQGANTEAFF. In DNA, the CDR3 is TGTGCCAGCAGCGTAGGACAGGGGGCGAACACTGAAGCTTTCTTT.

This clonotype turned up a few times. This chain connects TRBV5-4 to TRBJ1-3; unclear D gene. V dropped 0 bases and J dropped 4 bases, with 5 bases sitting between them. This CDR3 has 13 residues. From germline, CDR1 is SGHNT and CDR2 YYREEE (reference sequence). CDR3: CASSLVGGNTIYF. The CDR3, as DNA: TGTGCCAGCAGCTTGGTAGGGGGAAACACCATATATTTT. Full variable domain (outside the CDR3, taken from reference TRBV5-4 and TRBJ1-3): ETGVTQSPTHLIKTRGQQVTLRCSSQSGHNTVSWYQQALGQGPQFIFQYYREEENGRGNFPPRFSGLQFPNYSSELNVNALELDDSALYLCASSLVGGNTIYFGEGSWLTVV.

In its sample, this clonotype was seen many times. The V gene is TRBV27, the J gene TRBJ2-1, with 10 bases fitting TRBD2. Germline V gene data show CDR1 as MNHEY and CDR2 as SMNVEV (reference sequence). The J segment lost 8 bases and the V segment lost 4 bases, leaving 17 bases of the junction unmatched. CDR3 length: 18 amino acids. CDR3 region: CASSSRATSGWGRDEQFF. In DNA, the CDR3 is TGTGCCAGCAGTTCCCGGGCGACTAGCGGGTGGGGTAGGGATGAGCAGTTCTTC.